Presented here are 7 T cell receptor beta chains from one specimen sequenced in a study of blood T cell repertoires in COVID-19 (dated by TCRdb to 2018 to 2021). Libraries were made using the immunoSEQ multiplex PCR assay. The table was pulled from immuneACCESS by TCRdb, which kept in-frame rearrangements only. Such tables lose some clones; where checked, under half of the loss comes from unresolved V genes, and the rest has no known cause. This sample is represented by hundreds of thousands of clones; just under 90% of them were singletons. The ten largest clones represent approximately 9.3% of the sample. The sample comprised PBMCs or T cells enriched from blood (not recorded which). All receptors derive from a woman in her fifties or sixties who had recovered from COVID-19.

The genes are TRBV5-1 and TRBJ1-1; a possible D gene is TRBD1 (5 bases). The V gene's germline CDR1 is SGHRS and CDR2 YFSETQ. The CDR3 covers 18 residues. Trimming stripped 6 bases from V and 1 base from J, with 25 bases between. The CDR3 here is CASTPLPRFDSPNTEAFF. CDR3 bases: TGCGCCAGCACCCCGTTACCCCGATTCGACAGTCCGAACACTGAAGCTTTCTTT.

The rearrangement joins TRBV5-1 to TRBJ1-6, with TRBD1 as a possible D gene (6 bases). CDR3 size: 16 residues. V was shortened by 4 bases and J by 1 base, with 12 bases between the two germline ends. Germline V CDR1 and CDR2: SGHRS, YFSETQ. The chain's CDR3 is CASSVTGSSYNSPLHF. The CDR3 DNA reads TGCGCCAGCAGCGTAACAGGGTCTTCCTATAATTCACCCCTCCACTTT.

This chain joins TRBV10-3 and TRBJ2-2; possible D gene TRBD2, 5 bases. Germline CDR1 and CDR2: ENHRY and SYGVKD. The CDR3 is 15 residues long. V lost 3 bases and J lost 3, with 11 bases in between. DNA for the CDR3: TGTGCCATCAGTGATCCGGACTGGGACACCGGGGAGCTGTTTTTT. This translates into CAISDPDWDTGELFF.

The V and J genes are TRBV7-8 and TRBJ2-2; 7 nucleotides align to TRBD1. V lost 4 bases, J lost 4 bases, and 3 bases stayed unmatched. The V gene's germline CDR1 is SGHVS and CDR2 FQNEAQ. The CDR3 spans 14 residues. The CDR3 spells CASSWGQTTGELFF. The CDR3 region has the DNA TGTGCCAGCAGCTGGGGACAGACCACCGGGGAGCTGTTTTTT. Filled out from reference TRBV7-8 and TRBJ2-2, the complete variable domain reads GAGVSQSPRYKVAKRGQDVALRCDPISGHVSLFWYQQALGQGPEFLTYFQNEAQLDKSGLPSDRFFAERPEGSVSTLKIQRTQQEDSAVYLCASSWGQTTGELFFGEGSRLTVL.

The CDR3 sequence is CASSVGGSYGYTF. For the CDR3, the DNA is TGTGCCAGCAGTGTGGGGGGATCCTATGGCTACACCTTC. The V call is TRBV6-4, the J call TRBJ1-2, with a weak D call TRBD1 (5 bases). Germline-derived CDR1 and CDR2 are MRHNA and SNTAGT. Trimming left V 4 bases short and J 4 bases short, with 10 bases between. The CDR3 extends over 13 amino acids.

This chain joins TRBV29-1 and TRBJ2-1, with no clear D. Germline-derived CDR1 and CDR2 are SQVTM and ANQGSEA. This CDR3 region has 11 residues. Trimming pared 3 bases from V and 6 bases from J, leaving 6 bases between. CDR3 coding DNA: TGCAGCGTTGATTTCCGCAATGAGCAGTTCTTC. Translating gives CSVDFRNEQFF.

The rearrangement links TRBV21-1 to TRBJ1-4; the D call TRBD1 from the table was never checked on the DNA. TRBV21-1 is deemed a pseudogene. This CDR3 spans 16 amino acids. CDR3 residues: CASSPPDNSTNEKLFF. CDR3 in DNA: TGTGCCAGCAGCCCCCCAGACAACTCAACTAATGAAAAACTGTTTTTT.